This is a list of T cell receptor beta chains from one sample in a study of blood T cells in healthy people across ages. TCRdb processed the 5' RACE reads anew with MiXCR; each CDR3 protein has one entry. The sample shows hundreds of thousands of distinct CDR3 sequences, about 56% of them seen only once. Source material: blood. The receptors originated from a middle-aged man in good health. The CDR3 runs from the conserved cysteine through the conserved F or W. Each record gives: clone size, D gene, V gene, J gene, CDR3 DNA, CDR3 protein. D genes are given only for firm matches. Part of the rows lack a size; the others show once, few, many or a class for expanded clones.

NA	TRBD1	TRBV7-9	TRBJ1-5	TGTGCCAGCGGACAGGGGGATAGTCAGCCCCAGCATTTT	CASGQGDSQPQHF
once	NA	TRBV4-3	TRBJ2-2	NA	CASSQDWGERYEQYFGELFF
NA	TRBD1	TRBV20-1	TRBJ2-1	TGCAGTGCTAGCATGGGACAGGGTCTGGACAATGAGCAGTTCTTC	CSASMGQGLDNEQFF
few	TRBD1	TRBV11-1	TRBJ1-1	TGTGCCAGCAGCTTAAGCAGGGGGCCCACTGAAGCTTTCTTT	CASSLSRGPTEAFF
NA	TRBD1	TRBV7-9	TRBJ2-3	TGTGCCAGCAGCTTAAGGGACAGAGGCGCAGATACGCAGTATTTT	CASSLRDRGADTQYF
few	TRBD1	TRBV20-1	TRBJ1-2	TGCAGTGCGCCGGACAGGACTGTCTATAACTATGGCTACACCTTC	CSAPDRTVYNYGYTF
NA	NA	TRBV4-2	TRBJ2-7	TGTGCCAGCAGCCAAGATTCGGACCTAACCTACGAGCAGTACTTC	CASSQDSDLTYEQYF
NA	NA	TRBV6-2/TRBV6-3	TRBJ2-5	TGTGCCAGCAACCGAGATAGTGTCCAAGAGACCCAGTACTTC	CASNRDSVQETQYF
once	NA	TRBV11-2	TRBJ2-1	TGTGCCAGCAGCGCTGACAGCGATGAGCAGTTCTTC	CASSADSDEQFF
NA	TRBD2	TRBV10-3	TRBJ2-3	TGTGCCATCAGTGGCCCCTCCGGGACTAGCGAAACAGATACGCAGTATTTT	CAISGPSGTSETDTQYF
NA	NA	TRBV6-5	TRBJ1-1	TGTGCCACCTCACGGGGGACGAACACTGAAGCTTTCTTT	CATSRGTNTEAFF
NA	NA	TRBV20-1	TRBJ1-2	TGCAGTGCTAGAGCGGGTAGTGGCTACACCTTC	CSARAGSGYTF
few	NA	TRBV6-5	TRBJ2-3	TGTGCCAGCAGTTACTCGCCGGGGGATACGCAGTATTTT	CASSYSPGDTQYF
NA	NA	TRBV10-3	TRBJ1-1	TGTGCCATCAGTGAACAGTTCATGAACACTGAAGCTTTCTTT	CAISEQFMNTEAFF
NA	NA	TRBV15	TRBJ2-7	TGTGCCACCAGCAGAGATGGAGGGGGTTACGAGCAGTACTTC	CATSRDGGGYEQYF
once	NA	TRBV7-3	TRBJ1-2	TGTGCCAGCAGCCAAGGTTCGGGGTCTGGCTACACCTTC	CASSQGSGSGYTF
NA	NA	TRBV11-3	TRBJ2-4	TGTGCCAGCAGCTTACGGAGTACAGACCCCAAAAACATTCAGTACTTC	CASSLRSTDPKNIQYF
NA	NA	TRBV20-1	TRBJ1-1	TGCAGTTCATGGCTGAACACTGAAGCTTTCTTT	CSSWLNTEAFF
few	NA	TRBV4-1	TRBJ1-2	TGCGCCAGCAGCCAAGATGGGCCCGGCTACACCTTC	CASSQDGPGYTF
NA	NA	TRBV20-1	TRBJ2-5	TGCAGTGCCCCTCCTAACGGAGAGACCCAGTACTTC	CSAPPNGETQYF
few	TRBD1	TRBV6-5	TRBJ2-3	TGTGCCAGCAGCCCAAACCGGGACAGGGACACAGATACGCAGTATTTT	CASSPNRDRDTDTQYF
NA	NA	TRBV2	TRBJ2-5	TGTGCCAGCAGACCACAGGGCAACGAGATGCAAGAGACCCAGTACTTC	CASRPQGNEMQETQYF
NA	NA	TRBV13	TRBJ2-5	TGTGCCAGCAGCTTTTACAGCAACTCACAAGAGACCCAGTACTTC	CASSFYSNSQETQYF
NA	NA	TRBV5-1	TRBJ2-5	TGCGCCAGCAGGAAGGACATCGTCGGGGAGACCCAGTACTTC	CASRKDIVGETQYF
few	TRBD1	TRBV29-1	TRBJ2-1	TGCAGCGCGGGACAGCAAGTGGACAATGAGCAGTTCTTC	CSAGQQVDNEQFF
few	TRBD2	TRBV24-1	TRBJ2-1	TGTGCCACCAGTGATATTCCCGGGGGGAGGAATGAGCAGTTCTTC	CATSDIPGGRNEQFF
NA	NA	TRBV5-1	TRBJ2-6	TGCGCCAGCAGCTTGGGGGCCAGCCAGGCCAACGTCCTGACTTTC	CASSLGASQANVLTF
NA	NA	TRBV28	TRBJ2-5	TGTGCCAGCACCCAGTCCGGACTCACTAGGGAGACCCAGTACTTC	CASTQSGLTRETQYF
NA	NA	TRBV7-6	TRBJ2-6	TGTGCCAGCAGCCTGAAGGGCAGGGGACCTGGGGCCAACGTCCTGACTTTC	CASSLKGRGPGANVLTF
NA	NA	TRBV27	TRBJ2-7	TGTGCCAGCAGTTTATTCACCGGCGAGCAGTACTTC	CASSLFTGEQYF
NA	NA	TRBV5-1	TRBJ2-5	TGCGCCAGCAGCAGAGAAGGGACATGGGGGGAGACCCAGTACTTC	CASSREGTWGETQYF
NA	TRBD2	TRBV12-3/TRBV12-4	TRBJ2-2	TGTGCCAGCACCAATAGCGGGGCCGGGGAGCTGTTTTTT	CASTNSGAGELFF